A single sample gave rise to the 20 T cell receptor beta chains below, sequenced in a study of blood T cell repertoires in COVID-19. Sequenced by immunoSEQ multiplex PCR; TCRdb stores in-frame clones only, minus some. The data contain under 250,000 clones, 80% to 85% of them singletons. The material sequenced was peripheral blood. Receptors were obtained from a woman aged 60 to 75 with acute or convalescent COVID-19.

This chain uses TRBV4-3 with TRBJ2-1; 10 bases are shared with TRBD2. The CDR3 covers 17 residues. J gave up 10 bases and V 0 bases, and 12 bases lay outside the gene matches. Germline V gene data show CDR1 as LGHNA and CDR2 as YSLEER. The CDR3 DNA is TGCGCCAGCAGCCAAGATAGGTCCAGCGGGGGGGCCTGGGAGCAGTTCTTC. Encoded protein: CASSQDRSSGGAWEQFF.

V is TRBV6-6 and J is TRBJ1-2; D is uncertain. Trimming removed 5 bases from V and 8 bases from J, with 24 bases in between. The CDR3 is 16 residues long. From germline, CDR1 is MNHNY and CDR2 SVGAGI (reference sequence). The CDR3 sequence is CASSVSQDVPRGGYTF. Here the CDR3 DNA reads TGTGCCAGCAGTGTCTCCCAAGATGTCCCGCGGGGAGGCTACACCTTC.

This clone has just one count. The chain has TRBV7-3 and TRBJ1-2; D may be TRBD1 (6 bases). This CDR3 spans 13 amino acids. V gave up 5 bases and J gave up 3 bases, with 10 bases separating them. Looked up from germline, CDR1 is SGHTA and CDR2 is FQGTGA. The CDR3 protein is CASSPGAYYGYTF. In DNA, the CDR3 is TGTGCCAGCAGCCCAGGGGCGTACTATGGCTACACCTTC.

The genes are TRBV14 and TRBJ1-2, with TRBD1 as a possible D gene (6 bases). CDR3 length: 14 residues. Germline V gene lookup returns CDR1 SGHDN and CDR2 FVKESK. Deletions cut 0 bases from V and 4 bases from J, with 9 bases between. CDR3 residues: CASSQDTGLYGYTF. In DNA form, the CDR3 reads TGTGCCAGCAGCCAAGACACAGGGCTCTATGGCTACACCTTC.

V usage is TRBV2 and J usage is TRBJ1-3; possible D gene TRBD1, 6 bases. This CDR3 comprises 15 residues. Germline V lookup: CDR1 SNHLY, CDR2 FYNNEI. V dropped 2 bases and J dropped 2 bases, with 10 bases sitting between them. CDR3 in amino acids: CASSEIQGTGNTIYF. The CDR3 DNA follows: TGTGCCAGCAGTGAAATACAGGGTACTGGAAACACCATATATTTT. The entire variable domain, with the rest obtained from reference TRBV2 and TRBJ1-3, is as follows: EPEVTQTPSHQVTQMGQEVILRCVPISNHLYFYWYRQILGQKVEFLVSFYNNEISEKSEIFDDQFSVERPDGSNFTLKIRSTKLEDSAMYFCASSEIQGTGNTIYFGEGSWLTVV.

The rearrangement links TRBV6-1 to TRBJ2-2, with a tentative D call TRBD1 (5 bases). This CDR3 region has 14 residues. Trimming took 2 bases from V and 1 from J, leaving 5 bases between them. Germline CDR1 is MNHNS and CDR2 is SASEGT. DNA for the CDR3: TGTGCCAGCAGTGAACAGGGGAACACCGGGGAGCTGTTTTTT. Translated, it gives CASSEQGNTGELFF.

This rearrangement joins TRBV28 to TRBJ2-2, with D possibly being TRBD1 (5 bases). V was trimmed by 7 bases and J by 7 bases, leaving 10 bases between them. CDR3 length equals 12 residues. Germline V gene sequence: CDR1 MDHEN, CDR2 SYDVKM. CDR3 residues: CASTRGSGELFF. In DNA, the CDR3 is TGTGCCAGCACTAGGGGAAGCGGGGAGCTGTTTTTT. The complete variable domain, with remaining parts taken from reference TRBV28 and TRBJ2-2, reads DVKVTQSSRYLVKRTGEKVFLECVQDMDHENMFWYRQDPGLGLRLIYFSYDVKMKEKGDIPEGYSVSREKKERFSLILESASTNQTSMYLCASTRGSGELFFGEGSRLTVL.

This clone was detected a few times. The V gene is TRBV30, the J gene TRBJ1-1; no definite D call. Trimming stripped 4 bases from V and 5 bases from J, with 17 bases between. CDR1 and CDR2 (germline): GTSNPN, SVGIG (reference sequence). The length of the CDR3 is 14 residues. The CDR3 sequence: CAWNKARLGTEAFF. The CDR3, as DNA: TGTGCCTGGAATAAAGCGAGGCTTGGGACTGAAGCTTTCTTT. Full variable domain (rest looked up from reference TRBV30 and TRBJ1-1): SQTIHQWPATLVQPVGSPLSLECTVEGTSNPNLYWYRQAAGRGLQLLFYSVGIGQISSEVPQNLSASRPQDRQFILSSKKLLLSDSGFYLCAWNKARLGTEAFFGQGTRLTVV.

V and J are TRBV6-1 and TRBJ2-6, with 8 bases that match TRBD1. The germline gives CDR1 MNHNS, CDR2 SASEGT. The J segment lost 0 bases and the V segment lost 2 bases, leaving 6 bases of the junction unmatched. CDR3 length: 18 amino acids. This CDR3 is CASSEKRTGNSGANVLTF. The CDR3 DNA reads TGTGCCAGCAGTGAAAAGAGGACAGGGAACTCTGGGGCCAACGTCCTGACTTTC.

V and J are TRBV4-2 and TRBJ2-3, with D hard to call. V was shortened by 0 bases and J by 0 bases, with 7 bases between the two germline ends. Per germline, CDR1 LGHNA and CDR2 YNFKEQ. This CDR3 spans 15 amino acids. This CDR3 reads CASSQDPSSTDTQYF. The CDR3, as DNA: TGTGCCAGCAGCCAAGATCCTAGTAGCACAGATACGCAGTATTTT.

CDR3 protein: CASSNTGGSYNSPLHF. CDR3 nucleotide sequence: TGCGCCAGCAGCAATACAGGGGGGTCCTATAATTCACCCCTCCACTTT. The chain has TRBV4-1 and TRBJ1-6, with 8 bases aligning to TRBD1. Germline CDR1 and CDR2: MGHRA and YSYEKL. The junction had 4 bases not matched to a gene; V was cut back by 5 bases and J by 1 base. This CDR3 is 16 amino acids long.

This clone was counted a few times. The V call is TRBV14, the J call TRBJ1-6; D is perhaps TRBD1 (6 bases). V lost 3 bases to trimming and J lost 6 bases, with 15 bases between them. The CDR3 spans 16 residues. CDR1 and CDR2 from the germline V gene are SGHDN and FVKESK. The CDR3 protein is CASSHEVGTPNSPLHF. CDR3 DNA: TGTGCCAGCAGCCATGAAGTCGGGACACCTAATTCACCCCTCCACTTT.

This sequence joins TRBV6-5 and TRBJ2-2; a weak D match, TRBD2 (5 bases). The CDR3 extends over 15 amino acids. Germline V gives CDR1 MNHEY, CDR2 SVGAGI. Trimming removed 6 bases from V and 1 base from J, with 12 bases in between. The CDR3 bases are TGTGCCAGCAGGCCGGAGGACGGGAACACCGGGGAGCTGTTTTTT. It codes for CASRPEDGNTGELFF.

J is TRBJ2-7 and V is TRBV6-1; 10 bases are shared with TRBD2. V was pared by 3 bases and J by 1 base, with 3 bases of the junction left unmatched. This CDR3 comprises 15 residues. Germline V gives CDR1 MNHNS, CDR2 SASEGT. The CDR3, as DNA: TGTGCCAGCAGTGACCCTAGCGGGGGTTCCTACGAGCAGTACTTC. Translated, it gives CASSDPSGGSYEQYF.

This chain uses TRBV5-4 with TRBJ1-2; D gene ambiguous. This CDR3 is built from 12 residues. Per the germline V gene, CDR1 is SGHNT and CDR2 is YYREEE (reference sequence). Trimming took 1 base from V and 7 from J, leaving 8 bases between them. In DNA form, the CDR3 reads TGTGCCAGCAGCTTGCACGCCGGTGGCTACACCTTC. Its translation: CASSLHAGGYTF.

Comment on this clone: The identical CDR3 is also encoded by other nucleotide sequences in the sample. This chain uses TRBV6-5 with TRBJ1-2, with 7 bases identical to TRBD1. This CDR3 is 12 amino acids long. J gave up 6 bases and V 6 bases, and 4 bases lay outside the gene matches. Germline assignment: CDR1 MNHEY and CDR2 SVGAGI. The CDR3 sequence is CASRGTADGYTF. The CDR3 DNA follows: TGTGCCAGCAGGGGGACAGCCGATGGCTACACCTTC.

This clone showed up just once. The J gene is TRBJ2-5, the V gene TRBV4-2; no firm D call. The germline gives CDR1 LGHNA, CDR2 YNFKEQ. V lost 0 bases to trimming and J lost 9 bases, with 14 bases between them. The CDR3 runs 14 residues. The CDR3 DNA reads TGTGCCAGCAGCCAAGAGGCCGATGTGTCTCCCCAGTACTTC. It yields the protein CASSQEADVSPQYF.

The chain is built from TRBV6-5 and TRBJ1-1; D gene unclear. Germline V gene lookup returns CDR1 MNHEY and CDR2 SVGAGI. The CDR3 extends over 13 amino acids. V lost 4 bases to trimming and J lost 5 bases, with 11 bases between them. The CDR3 here is CASSSRGETEAFF. The CDR3 DNA reads TGTGCCAGCAGTTCCCGGGGTGAGACTGAAGCTTTCTTT.

The chain is built from TRBV25-1 and TRBJ1-1, with D tentatively TRBD1 (6 bases). The V end was cut by 0 bases, the J end by 10 bases, with 12 bases between. The germline gives CDR1 MGHDK, CDR2 SYGVNS. The length of the CDR3 is 13 residues. The chain's CDR3 is CASSEYGQTAAFF. DNA of the CDR3: TGTGCCAGCAGTGAATACGGACAGACAGCAGCTTTCTTT.

The V gene is TRBV4-1, the J gene TRBJ2-3; tentative D call: TRBD2 (7 bases). Germline V lookup: CDR1 MGHRA, CDR2 YSYEKL. The CDR3 consists of 15 residues. Trimming cost V 5 bases and J 6 bases, with 18 bases left between them. CDR3 protein: CASSVRGARGDTQYF. DNA of the CDR3: TGCGCCAGCAGCGTTCGGGGGGCCCGGGGGGATACGCAGTATTTT.